What follows are 26 T cell receptor beta chains derived from one specimen sequenced in a study of shared clonotypes between healthy human individuals. Assay: immunoSEQ multiplex PCR; the TCRdb copy retains only in-frame clones and omits some. The profile shows nearly 1 million clones, approximately 76% of them singletons. Sequencing was done on a sample of memory CD4+ T cells sorted from blood. The subset is: CD45RA-negative fraction. These receptors were collected from a man in his late teens or twenties in good health.

This clone was seen many times. Germline and junction disagree at one end, which may indicate a read error. V gene TRBV7-8 combines with J gene TRBJ2-3, with 8 bases fitting TRBD1. The CDR3 has 15 amino acids. Per the germline V gene, CDR1 is SGHVS and CDR2 is FQNEAQ. The CDR3 reads CASSLGQGATDTQYF. The CDR3 DNA is TGTGCCAGCAGTTTAGGGCAGGGGGCAACAGATACGCAGTATTTT.

The chain is built from TRBV5-8 and TRBJ1-1; D not certain. Germline V gives CDR1 SGHTS, CDR2 YDEGEE. The CDR3 covers 14 residues. V lost 7 bases to trimming and J lost 3 bases, with 16 bases between them. The CDR3 here is CASQNVDSYTEAFF. The CDR3 DNA reads TGTGCCAGCCAAAATGTGGACTCCTACACTGAAGCTTTCTTT.

The chain uses TRBV7-6 and TRBJ2-7; possibly TRBD1 or TRBD2 for D (5 bases each). The CDR3 has 12 amino acids. The germline CDR1 and CDR2 sequences are SGHVS and FNYEAQ. V dropped 4 bases and J dropped 5 bases, with 9 bases sitting between them. The CDR3 nucleotides read TGTGCCAGCAGCTACGGGGCCCACGAGCAGTACTTC. Its protein is CASSYGAHEQYF.

This clone was counted between two and nine times. The chain carries TRBV7-2 and TRBJ2-5; perhaps TRBD2 as D (5 bases). Trimming left V 8 bases short and J 7 bases short, with 8 bases between. The CDR3 spans 10 residues. Germline lookup yields CDR1 SGHTA and CDR2 FQGNSA. CDR3 residues: CASSEGTQYF. The CDR3 DNA follows: TGTGCCAGCTCCGAGGGGACCCAGTACTTC.

This CDR3 is CASSRDSGTGYEKLFF. CDR3 sequence (DNA): TGCGCCAGCAGCAGGGACTCCGGGACAGGGTATGAAAAACTGTTTTTT. This sequence joins TRBV5-1 and TRBJ1-4; TRBD1 agrees at 9 bases. The V and J ends lost 4 bases and 6 bases, in that order; junction bases with no gene match: 10. CDR1 is SGHRS, CDR2 YFSETQ, per germline. CDR3 length: 16 residues.

This clone came up once. Additional DNA sequences in this sample encode the identical CDR3. The genes are TRBV18 and TRBJ2-7, with D possibly being TRBD2 (5 bases). The V and J ends lost 6 bases and 1 base respectively, with 7 bases between them. The germline CDR1 and CDR2 sequences are KGHSH and LQKENI. The CDR3 spans 12 residues. The CDR3 DNA reads as TGTGCCAGCTCGCCGGGATCCTACGAGCAGTACTTC. This sequence encodes CASSPGSYEQYF.

This clone has a handful of counts. The chain couples TRBV9 to TRBJ2-5, with D tentatively TRBD2 (6 bases). The V end lost 3 bases, the J end lost 5 bases, and 17 bases lay between the germline ends. The CDR3 has 15 residues. Germline V gene data show CDR1 as SGDLS and CDR2 as YYNGEE. CDR3 region: CASSASRLVGETQYF. CDR3 nucleotide sequence: TGTGCCAGCAGCGCGTCTCGACTAGTTGGGGAGACCCAGTACTTC.

The genes are TRBV5-1 and TRBJ2-1; D is unclear. The length of the CDR3 is 17 residues. V was clipped by 0 bases and J by 7 bases, with 20 bases between them. CDR1 is SGHRS, CDR2 YFSETQ, per germline. In DNA form, the CDR3 reads TGCGCCAGCAGCTTGGGGCAGAGCCTCATGCTGGGGAATGAGCAGTTCTTC. Translation gives CASSLGQSLMLGNEQFF.

V is TRBV7-2 and J is TRBJ2-3; a possible D gene is TRBD1 (5 bases). The length of the CDR3 is 15 residues. In germline, CDR1 is SGHTA, CDR2 FQGNSA. V was pared by 5 bases and J by 1 base, with 13 bases between. The CDR3 region is CASSTQGSGTDTQYF. CDR3 in DNA: TGTGCCAGCAGCACCCAGGGTTCGGGCACAGATACGCAGTATTTT.

The chain recombines TRBV6-6 with TRBJ2-7, with 13 bases that match TRBD2. From germline, CDR1 is MNHNY and CDR2 SVGAGI (reference sequence). The V and J ends lost 9 bases and 1 base, in that order; junction bases with no gene match: 3. The CDR3 contains 14 residues. The CDR3 DNA follows: TGTGCCAGTGGGACTAGCGGGGTTTCCTACGAGCAGTACTTC. It yields the protein CASGTSGVSYEQYF.

The rearrangement links TRBV7-2 to TRBJ2-3; TRBD2 aligns across 9 bases. CDR3 length equals 17 residues. Germline V gene lookup returns CDR1 SGHTA and CDR2 FQGNSA. V dropped 1 base and J dropped 5; count of bases not matched to a gene: 10. The CDR3 DNA is TGTGCCAGCAGCTTAGTAGCGGCGGGAGGGCCTAAAGATACGCAGTATTTT. Amino acid sequence: CASSLVAAGGPKDTQYF.

J is TRBJ2-7 and V is TRBV2, with 7 bases that match TRBD2. This CDR3 contains 16 residues. Germline V gives CDR1 SNHLY, CDR2 FYNNEI. Trimming took 1 base from V and 5 from J; bases not matched to a gene: 11. CDR3 region: CASSEGRGRGSDEQYF. The CDR3 region has the DNA TGTGCCAGCAGTGAAGGGCGGGGTCGCGGGAGTGACGAGCAGTACTTC.

The V gene is TRBV7-9, the J gene TRBJ2-2, with 7 nucleotides matching TRBD1. This CDR3 has 13 residues. Trimming at V came to 5 bases and at J to 9 bases, leaving 6 bases not matched to a gene. CDR1 is SEHNR and CDR2 is FQNEAQ in the germline V gene (reference sequence). The CDR3 bases are TGTGCCAGCAGCCAAGGACAGGTCCGGGAGCTGTTTTTT. It specifies CASSQGQVRELFF.

This clone has only one observation. The chain recombines TRBV7-9 with TRBJ2-5, with D unclear. Trimming stripped 6 bases from V and 2 bases from J, with 7 bases between. Germline V lookup: CDR1 SEHNR, CDR2 FQNEAQ (reference sequence). The length of the CDR3 is 12 residues. Here the CDR3 reads CASRGSQETQYF. CDR3 nucleotides: TGTGCCAGCAGGGGCAGTCAAGAGACCCAGTACTTC.

CDR3 amino acids: CASSPQAGGVADTQYF. In nucleotides, the CDR3 is TGTGCCAGCAGCCCGCAAGCGGGAGGAGTCGCAGATACGCAGTATTTT. This rearrangement joins TRBV5-6 to TRBJ2-3, with TRBD2 matching over 9 bases. The CDR3 is 16 residues long. Germline trimming cut 4 bases from V and 4 bases from J; bases unmatched to any gene: 10. Germline CDR1 SGHDT, CDR2 YYEEEE.

In nucleotides, the CDR3 is TGTGCCAGCAGCTTGGCAGGGGAAGTGAACACTGAAGCTTTCTTT. Its translation is CASSLAGEVNTEAFF. The V call is TRBV5-8, the J call TRBJ1-1, with a tentative D call TRBD1 (6 bases). Trimming removed 0 bases from V and 0 bases from J, with 9 bases in between. This CDR3 spans 15 amino acids. Germline V gene sequence: CDR1 SGHTS, CDR2 YDEGEE.

V usage is TRBV6-1 and J usage is TRBJ1-6; tentatively, D is TRBD1 (5 bases). V lost 3 bases to trimming and J lost 8 bases, with 20 bases between them. The CDR3 is 17 amino acids. CDR1 is MNHNS and CDR2 is SASEGT in the germline V gene. The CDR3 sequence is CASSDVLLIRGDSPLHF. The CDR3 region has the DNA TGTGCCAGCAGTGACGTTTTATTGATTCGAGGGGATTCACCCCTCCACTTT.

Here the CDR3 DNA reads TGTGCCAGCAGTGGCGCCGGGCTAAATGAAAAACTGTTTTTT. Translation: CASSGAGLNEKLFF. The rearrangement uses TRBV27 and TRBJ1-4; D uncertain. Germline CDR1 is MNHEY and CDR2 is SMNVEV (reference sequence). Trimming cost V 5 bases and J 5 bases, with 12 bases left between them. The length of the CDR3 is 14 residues.

About this clone: One end of the junction fails to match germline, which may point to a read error. V is TRBV2 and J is TRBJ2-1; D is unclear. This CDR3 comprises 12 residues. Germline CDR1 is SNHLY and CDR2 is FYNNEI. CDR3 coding DNA: TGTGCCAGCAGTGAGGTCGGCCGCGCAACGGTCTTC. Protein product: CASSEVGRATVF.

The chain joins TRBV11-2 to TRBJ2-1, with 9 bases matching TRBD2. The CDR3 is 15 amino acids. The germline CDR1 and CDR2 sequences are SGHAT and FQNNGV. Germline trimming cut 5 bases from V and 4 bases from J; bases unmatched to any gene: 6. CDR3 sequence reads: CASSKVSGRYNEQFF. The CDR3 DNA is TGTGCCAGCAGCAAAGTCAGCGGGAGGTACAATGAGCAGTTCTTC.

The chain combines TRBV11-2 with TRBJ1-4, with TRBD1 identical over 10 bases. The germline gives CDR1 SGHAT, CDR2 FQNNGV. V trimming: 5 bases; J trimming: 8 bases; junction bases outside the gene matches: 8. There are 15 residues in the CDR3. The CDR3 spells CASSLLTGGGEKLFF. The CDR3 bases are TGTGCCAGCAGCCTACTGACAGGGGGCGGGGAAAAACTGTTTTTT.

This chain connects TRBV19 to TRBJ2-7, with 9 bases fitting TRBD1. Germline lookup yields CDR1 LNHDA and CDR2 SQIVND (reference sequence). The CDR3 sequence is 13 residues long. With V trimmed by 4 bases and J by 3 bases, 1 base remained unmatched. CDR3 sequence reads: CASSTTGGYEQYF. The CDR3 nucleotides are TGTGCCAGTAGTACGACAGGGGGCTACGAGCAGTACTTC.

To note about this clone: Other DNA sequences within the sample encode an identical CDR3. The chain uses TRBV5-1 and TRBJ2-6; D is ambiguous. Germline-derived CDR1 and CDR2 are SGHRS and YFSETQ. This CDR3 is 14 amino acids long. V gave up 0 bases and J gave up 2 bases, with 3 bases separating them. CDR3 bases: TGCGCCAGCAGCTTGGCCCCTGGGGCCAACGTCCTGACTTTC. Encoded protein: CASSLAPGANVLTF.

This chain links TRBV6-5 with TRBJ2-7, with D perhaps given as TRBD1 or TRBD2 (5 bases each). The V gene's germline CDR1 is MNHEY and CDR2 SVGAGI. V was pared by 6 bases and J by 2 bases, with 14 bases between. The CDR3 has 14 amino acids. The CDR3 here is CASSTPGRTYEQYF. The DNA for the CDR3 is TGTGCCAGCAGCACTCCGGGACGGACCTACGAGCAGTACTTC.

This clone was seen more than once but under ten times. The genes are TRBV30 and TRBJ1-1, with unresolved D. Germline values: CDR1 GTSNPN, CDR2 SVGIG (reference sequence). V lost 3 bases and J lost 2, with 13 bases in between. CDR3 length: 14 amino acids. The CDR3 is CAWRGVQLNTEAFF. Written as DNA, the CDR3 is TGTGCCTGGAGAGGTGTGCAGCTTAACACTGAAGCTTTCTTT.

The chain carries TRBV27 and TRBJ2-7, with 7 bases lining up with TRBD1. The CDR3 runs 15 residues. The germline V gene encodes CDR1 MNHEY and CDR2 SMNVEV (reference sequence). J gave up 2 bases and V 2 bases, and 6 bases lay outside the gene matches. The chain's CDR3 is CASSLGPGTAYEQYF. Written as DNA, the CDR3 is TGTGCCAGCAGTTTAGGCCCCGGGACAGCCTACGAGCAGTACTTC.